The 8 T cell receptor beta chains reported below all come from one sample, sequenced in a study of blood T cell repertoires in COVID-19. Using immunoSEQ multiplex PCR, the repertoire was profiled, and TCRdb retains in-frame clones only, with some absent. The sample yields 90,000 or so clones, about two thirds seen once. Sequencing used peripheral blood. These TCRs come from a woman aged 80 or over with acute or convalescent COVID-19.

This sequence joins TRBV9 and TRBJ1-2, with D perhaps matching TRBD1 (5 bases). Germline V lookup: CDR1 SGDLS, CDR2 YYNGEE. This CDR3 spans 14 amino acids. Trimming stripped 3 bases from V and 8 bases from J, with 17 bases between. The CDR3: CASSDGGGARGYTF. The CDR3, as DNA: TGTGCCAGCAGCGATGGAGGCGGGGCTCGAGGCTACACCTTC.

The chain couples TRBV3-1 (or the pseudogene TRBV3-2) to TRBJ1-1; no clear D. This CDR3 has 14 residues. Germline values: CDR1 LGHDT, CDR2 YNNKEL (reference sequence). V dropped 6 bases and J dropped 6 bases, with 17 bases sitting between them. CDR3 amino acids: CASSPLRGSAEAFF. The CDR3 DNA sequence: TGTGCCAGCAGTCCCCTACGGGGTAGTGCTGAAGCTTTCTTT.

The chain couples TRBV14 to TRBJ2-3; 9 bases line up with TRBD1. Looked up from germline, CDR1 is SGHDN and CDR2 is FVKESK. The V and J ends lost 3 bases and 1 base, in that order; junction bases with no gene match: 8. This CDR3 is 17 amino acids long. The CDR3 spells CASSHPTDRGGTDTQYF. CDR3 sequence (DNA): TGTGCCAGCAGCCATCCCACGGACAGGGGAGGCACAGATACGCAGTATTTT.

The chain links TRBV5-1 to TRBJ2-5; no firm D call. The CDR3 extends over 16 amino acids. V was pared by 2 bases and J by 6 bases, with 20 bases between. CDR1 is SGHRS and CDR2 is YFSETQ in the germline V gene. The CDR3 loop reads CASSLSIPSERKTQYF. CDR3 coding DNA: TGCGCCAGCAGCTTAAGTATCCCCTCCGAGAGAAAGACCCAGTACTTC.

This chain links TRBV11-2 with TRBJ1-2; 7 nucleotides match TRBD1. There are 13 residues in the CDR3. V lost 1 base to trimming and J lost 6 bases; unmatched junction nucleotides: 2. Germline CDR1 SGHAT, CDR2 FQNNGV. The CDR3 DNA sequence: TGTGCCAGCAGCTTAGTGGGACAGCATGGCTACACCTTC. This sequence encodes CASSLVGQHGYTF.

The gene calls are TRBV6-5 and TRBJ1-1; 9 bases are shared with TRBD1. Germline CDR1 MNHEY, CDR2 SVGAGI. The V segment lost 6 bases and the J segment 0 bases; nucleotides outside the gene matches: 5. CDR3 length: 15 amino acids. The CDR3, as DNA: TGTGCCAGCAGGGGACAGGGAGAGGTGAACACTGAAGCTTTCTTT. This encodes CASRGQGEVNTEAFF.

The chain couples TRBV3-1 (or the pseudogene TRBV3-2) to TRBJ2-5, with D possibly TRBD2 on 5 matching bases. The CDR3 is made up of 16 amino acids. V was clipped by 0 bases and J by 5 bases, with 16 bases between them. In germline, CDR1 is LGHDT, CDR2 YNNKEL (reference sequence). CDR3: CASSQDAWRVRETQYF. In DNA form, the CDR3 reads TGTGCCAGCAGCCAAGACGCGTGGCGGGTCCGTGAGACCCAGTACTTC.

This chain connects TRBV15 to TRBJ1-6, with D hard to call. CDR1 is LNHNV, CDR2 YYDKDF, per germline (reference sequence). The CDR3 totals 15 residues. V lost 3 bases and J 2 bases, leaving 8 bases between the germline ends. The chain's CDR3 is CATSSRVAYNSPLHF. The CDR3 DNA reads as TGTGCCACCAGCAGCCGGGTTGCCTATAATTCACCCCTCCACTTT.